Listed below are T cell receptor beta chains from one sample, sequenced in a study of cytomegalovirus exposure and HLA in healthy donors. Sequencing was performed with immunoSEQ multiplex PCR; in TCRdb, only in-frame clones are kept and a portion is missing. This sample has approximately 70,000 clones, with roughly two thirds found just once. The sample was PBMCs. The receptor set was obtained from a man aged 35 to 55 in good health and CMV-seropositive. Each CDR3 is given with its conserved first and last residue. D genes are given only for firm matches. Size values are once, few and many counts, or a class for expanded clones, and some rows have none.

>TRBD1|TRBV30|.|TRBJ1-5
CAWRTRGADQPQHF
TGTGCCTGGAGGACCAGGGGGGCCGATCAGCCCCAGCATTTT
>.|TRBV2|.|TRBJ1-2
CASMVGGGYGYTF
TGTGCCAGCATGGTGGGGGGGGGCTATGGCTACACCTTC
>.|TRBV2|.|TRBJ1-2
CASSDPRAGYGYTF
TGTGCCAGCAGCGATCCCAGGGCTGGCTATGGCTACACCTTC
>.|TRBV11-2|.|TRBJ2-5
CASSLAPQETQYF
TGTGCCAGCAGCTTGGCTCCCCAAGAGACCCAGTACTTC
>.|TRBV23-1|.|TRBJ1-1
CASRLNGQSRAFF
TGCGCCAGCAGACTCAACGGACAGAGTCGCGCTTTCTTT
>TRBD2|TRBV28|once|TRBJ2-1
CASSLLGGSEHNEQFF
TGTGCCAGCAGTTTATTGGGCGGGAGTGAACACAATGAGCAGTTCTTC
>TRBD2|TRBV6-6|.|TRBJ2-7
CASSSPGLAGSYEQYF
TGTGCCAGCAGTTCCCCGGGACTAGCGGGATCCTACGAGCAGTACTTC
>TRBD2|TRBV7-2|few|TRBJ2-3
CASSLVRVAGTGDTQYF
TGTGCCAGCAGCTTAGTGCGGGTAGCGGGGACTGGGGATACGCAGTATTTT
>TRBD1|TRBV10-3|few|TRBJ1-5
CAISQGQGNNQPQHF
TGTGCCATCAGCCAGGGACAGGGAAACAATCAGCCCCAGCATTTT
>.|TRBV2|.|TRBJ1-1
CASARLVNTEAFF
TGTGCCAGCGCTCGACTGGTGAACACTGAAGCTTTCTTT
>.|TRBV15|.|TRBJ1-4
CATSRDSRLPNEKLFF
TGTGCCACCAGCAGAGATTCTCGACTCCCGAATGAAAAACTGTTTTTT
>TRBD1|TRBV7-6|.|TRBJ2-6
CASSFTGGGSGANVLTF
TGTGCCAGCAGCTTCACAGGGGGTGGCTCTGGGGCCAACGTCCTGACTTTC
>.|TRBV11-1|.|TRBJ1-5
CASSLDSYSNQPQHF
TGTGCCAGCAGCTTAGACAGCTATAGCAATCAGCCCCAGCATTTT
>TRBD1|TRBV5-4|.|TRBJ1-4
CASSLQGATEKLFF
TGTGCCAGCAGCTTACAGGGGGCAACTGAAAAACTGTTTTTT
>TRBD1|TRBV14|once|TRBJ1-1
CASSHRVGQGSTEAFF
TGTGCCAGCAGCCATCGGGTCGGACAGGGGAGCACTGAAGCTTTCTTT
>TRBD1|TRBV29-1|.|TRBJ1-5
CSVGTGGVNQPQHF
TGCAGCGTTGGGACAGGGGGCGTTAATCAGCCCCAGCATTTT
>.|TRBV29-1|.|TRBJ2-3
CSVSTGPDTQYF
TGCAGCGTTAGCACGGGTCCAGATACGCAGTATTTT
>.|TRBV7-9|.|TRBJ1-1
CASSNDRQPEAFF
TGTGCCAGCAGCAACGACAGGCAACCTGAAGCTTTCTTT
>TRBD2|TRBV5-1|.|TRBJ2-1
CASSLGLADNEQFF
TGCGCCAGCAGCTTGGGGCTAGCGGACAATGAGCAGTTCTTC
>.|TRBV7-2|.|TRBJ1-2
CASSLGTDNRGYTF
TGTGCCAGCAGCTTAGGGACAGATAATCGTGGCTACACCTTC
>.|TRBV20-1|few|TRBJ2-1
CSASGVGEQFF
TGCAGTGCTTCGGGGGTCGGGGAGCAGTTCTTC
>.|TRBV5-5|.|TRBJ1-2
CASSPSPGPRYGYTF
TGTGCCAGCAGCCCTAGTCCAGGGCCCCGCTATGGCTACACCTTC
>.|TRBV6-6|.|TRBJ1-3
CASSHDRGNTIYF
TGTGCCAGCAGTCACGACAGGGGAAACACCATATATTTT
>.|TRBV9|.|TRBJ2-3
CASSAAQRGDTQYF
TGTGCCAGCAGCGCAGCCCAAAGGGGGGATACGCAGTATTTT
>.|TRBV6-5|once|TRBJ2-5
CASSRIVTARETQYF
TGTGCCAGCAGCCGTATAGTGACAGCCCGTGAGACCCAGTACTTC
>TRBD2|TRBV27|.|TRBJ2-7
CASSSSSGPPYEQYF
TGTGCCAGCAGTTCGTCTAGCGGGCCCCCCTACGAGCAGTACTTC
>TRBD1|TRBV18|.|TRBJ1-1
CASSPQGAEYTEAFF
TGTGCCAGCTCACCCCAGGGGGCGGAATACACTGAAGCTTTCTTT
>TRBD1|TRBV6-5|.|TRBJ1-6
CASSPDRQYNSPLHF
TGTGCCAGCAGTCCGGACAGGCAGTATAATTCACCCCTCCACTTT
>.|TRBV7-2|once|TRBJ2-7
CASSLATYEQYF
TGTGCCAGCAGCTTAGCCACCTACGAGCAGTACTTC
>TRBD1|TRBV11-2|few|TRBJ1-5
CASSIDRGSNQPQHF
TGTGCCAGCAGCATAGACAGGGGAAGCAATCAGCCCCAGCATTTT
>.|TRBV19|few|TRBJ2-1
CASSIASGTPYNEQFF
TGTGCCAGTAGTATAGCCTCCGGGACACCCTACAATGAGCAGTTCTTC
>.|TRBV7-2|once|TRBJ2-5
CASSPTVGQETQYF
TGTGCCAGCAGCCCGACAGTGGGACAAGAGACCCAGTACTTC
>TRBD1|TRBV7-8|.|TRBJ1-1
CASSPQLGQKAFF
TGTGCCAGCAGCCCGCAATTGGGACAGAAGGCTTTCTTT
>TRBD1|TRBV11-2|.|TRBJ2-3
CASGGTGRYTQYF
TGTGCCAGCGGTGGGACAGGGCGGTATACGCAGTATTTT
>TRBD1|TRBV6-1|.|TRBJ2-7
CATRTGAYEQYF
TGTGCCACCAGGACAGGGGCCTACGAGCAGTACTTC
>TRBD1|TRBV30|.|TRBJ1-6
CAWNPQGAFSPLHF
TGTGCCTGGAACCCCCAGGGGGCCTTTTCACCCCTCCACTTT
>.|TRBV5-4|.|TRBJ1-2
CASSLAAQGNYGYTF
TGTGCCAGCAGCTTGGCTGCACAGGGAAACTATGGCTACACCTTC
>.|TRBV29-1|.|TRBJ1-3
CSGGESSGNTIYF
TGCAGCGGCGGAGAGAGCTCTGGAAACACCATATATTTT
>.|TRBV30|many|TRBJ2-6
CAWARQSSGANVLTF
TGTGCCTGGGCCCGACAGAGCTCTGGGGCCAACGTCCTGACTTTC